Sequencing of this T cell receptor (beta chain) was carried out in a study of T-cell memory formation after mild COVID-19. The study, taken as a whole, reports: CD4+ contracting clones were mainly CM and EM; CD8+ ones, EMRA.

The CDR3 sequence is 15 residues long. From germline, CDR1 is MNHEY and CDR2 SMNVEV (reference sequence). Trimming pared 2 bases from V and 3 bases from J, leaving 14 bases between. A single record per CDR3 protein comes from TCRdb applying MiXCR to the 5' RACE reads. This table has 550,000 to 700,000 distinct CDR3 sequences, approximately 19% appearing once. In the case of this clonotype: Its antigen is undetermined.

This sequence joins TRBV27 and TRBJ2-7; tentative D call: TRBD1 (6 bases). This TCR derives from an adult woman who had mild COVID-19 (a few samples of this study predate the infection). Cell type and time point are not known. The sample consisted of PBMCs or a T cell subset sorted from them (not recorded which). The CDR3 reads CASSLRAGAYYEQYF. In nucleotides, the CDR3 is TGTGCCAGCAGTTTACGGGCAGGGGCTTACTACGAGCAGTACTTC.